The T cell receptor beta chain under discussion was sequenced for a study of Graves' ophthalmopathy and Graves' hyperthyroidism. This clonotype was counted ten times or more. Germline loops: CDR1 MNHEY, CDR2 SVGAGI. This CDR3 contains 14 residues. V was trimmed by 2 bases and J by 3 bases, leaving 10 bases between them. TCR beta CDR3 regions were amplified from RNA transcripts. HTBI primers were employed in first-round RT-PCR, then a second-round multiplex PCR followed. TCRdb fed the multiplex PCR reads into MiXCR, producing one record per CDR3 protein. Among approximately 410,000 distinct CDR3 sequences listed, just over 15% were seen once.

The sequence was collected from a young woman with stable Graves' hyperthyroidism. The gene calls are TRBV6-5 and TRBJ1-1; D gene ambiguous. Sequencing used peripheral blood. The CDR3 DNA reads TGTGCCAGCAGTTACGACGGTTCCGACACTGAAGCTTTCTTT. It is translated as CASSYDGSDTEAFF.